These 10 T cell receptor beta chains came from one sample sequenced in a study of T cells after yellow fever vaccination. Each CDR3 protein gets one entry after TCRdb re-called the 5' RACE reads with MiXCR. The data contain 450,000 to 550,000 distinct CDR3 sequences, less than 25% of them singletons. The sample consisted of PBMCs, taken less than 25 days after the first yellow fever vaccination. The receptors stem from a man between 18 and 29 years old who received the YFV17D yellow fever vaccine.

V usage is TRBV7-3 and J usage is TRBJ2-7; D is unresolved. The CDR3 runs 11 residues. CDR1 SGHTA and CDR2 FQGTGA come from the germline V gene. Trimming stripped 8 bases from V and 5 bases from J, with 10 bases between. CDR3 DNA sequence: TGTGCCAGCTTTTCCGCTGACGAGCAGTACTTC. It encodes CASFSADEQYF.

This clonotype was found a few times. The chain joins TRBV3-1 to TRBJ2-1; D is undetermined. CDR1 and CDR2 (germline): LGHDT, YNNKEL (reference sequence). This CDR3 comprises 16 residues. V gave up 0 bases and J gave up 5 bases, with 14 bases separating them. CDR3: CASSQEWPVTHNEQFF. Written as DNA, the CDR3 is TGTGCCAGCAGCCAAGAATGGCCCGTAACCCACAATGAGCAGTTCTTC.

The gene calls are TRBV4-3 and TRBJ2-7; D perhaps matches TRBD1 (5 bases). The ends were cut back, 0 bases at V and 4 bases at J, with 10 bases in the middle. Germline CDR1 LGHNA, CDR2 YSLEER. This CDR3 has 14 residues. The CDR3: CASSQEWAGYEQYF. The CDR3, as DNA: TGCGCCAGCAGCCAAGAATGGGCAGGGTACGAGCAGTACTTC.

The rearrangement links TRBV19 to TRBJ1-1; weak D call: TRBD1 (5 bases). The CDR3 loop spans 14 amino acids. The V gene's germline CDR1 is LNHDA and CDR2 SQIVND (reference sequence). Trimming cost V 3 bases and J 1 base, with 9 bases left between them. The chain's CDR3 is CASSIATENTEAFF. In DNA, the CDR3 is TGTGCCAGTAGTATCGCGACAGAGAACACTGAAGCTTTCTTT. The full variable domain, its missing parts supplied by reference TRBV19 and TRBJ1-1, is DGGITQSPKYLFRKEGQNVTLSCEQNLNHDAMYWYRQDPGQGLRLIYYSQIVNDFQKGDIAEGYSVSREKKESFPLTVTSAQKNPTAFYLCASSIATENTEAFFGQGTRLTVV.

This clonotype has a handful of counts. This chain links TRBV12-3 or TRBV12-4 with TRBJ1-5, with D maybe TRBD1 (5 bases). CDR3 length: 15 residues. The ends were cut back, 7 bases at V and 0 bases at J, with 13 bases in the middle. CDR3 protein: CASTVHGGSNQPQHF. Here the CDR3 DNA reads TGTGCCAGCACCGTCCACGGGGGTAGCAATCAGCCCCAGCATTTT.

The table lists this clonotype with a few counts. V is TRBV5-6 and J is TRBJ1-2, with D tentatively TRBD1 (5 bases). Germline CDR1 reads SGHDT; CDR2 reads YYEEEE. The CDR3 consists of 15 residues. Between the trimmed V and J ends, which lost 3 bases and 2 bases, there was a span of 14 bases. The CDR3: CASSSPLKGNYGYTF. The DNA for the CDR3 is TGTGCCAGCAGCTCACCCCTGAAGGGGAACTATGGCTACACCTTC.

DNA for the CDR3: TGCAGTGCTAGGAGGGTCTCTGGAAACACCATATATTTT. Translating it yields CSARRVSGNTIYF. The J gene is TRBJ1-3, the V gene TRBV20-1; D not resolved. V was cut by 3 bases and J by 0 bases, with 6 bases left in between. Germline values: CDR1 DFQATT, CDR2 SNEGSKA (reference sequence). The CDR3 sequence is 13 residues long.

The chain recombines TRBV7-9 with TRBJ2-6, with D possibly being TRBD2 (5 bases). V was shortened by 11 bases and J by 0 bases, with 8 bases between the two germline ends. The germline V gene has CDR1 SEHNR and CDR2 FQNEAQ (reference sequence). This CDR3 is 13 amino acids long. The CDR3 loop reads CAGGGSGANVLTF. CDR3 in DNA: TGTGCCGGCGGAGGCTCTGGGGCCAACGTCCTGACTTTC.

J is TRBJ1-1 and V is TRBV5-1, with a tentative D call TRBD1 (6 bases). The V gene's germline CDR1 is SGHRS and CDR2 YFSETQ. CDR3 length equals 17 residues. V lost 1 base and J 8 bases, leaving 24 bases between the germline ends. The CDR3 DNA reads TGCGCCAGCAGCTTGACTATACCACAGGGACGGTTTTCGGAAGCTTTCTTT. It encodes CASSLTIPQGRFSEAFF.

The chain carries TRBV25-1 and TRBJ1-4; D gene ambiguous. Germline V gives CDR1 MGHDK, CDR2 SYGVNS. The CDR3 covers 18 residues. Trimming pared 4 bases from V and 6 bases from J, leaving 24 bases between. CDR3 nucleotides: TGTGCCAGCAGTGCGATGAAAGACCCCCTCGCCGCCCATGAAAAACTGTTTTTT. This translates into CASSAMKDPLAAHEKLFF.